This T cell receptor (beta chain) was obtained from a study of T cell changes during pregnancy in multiple sclerosis. V gave up 7 bases and J gave up 3 bases, with 20 bases separating them. Looked up from germline, CDR1 is SEHNR and CDR2 is FQNEAQ (reference sequence). The CDR3 contains 16 residues. Sequencing was performed with immunoSEQ multiplex PCR; in TCRdb, only in-frame clones are kept and a portion is missing. The repertoire includes roughly 59,000 clones, under 95% of them detected once, and about 3% sits in the top ten. V usage is TRBV7-9 and J usage is TRBJ2-3; D not certain. Sequencing was performed on CD8+ T cells from peripheral blood mononuclear cells, taken in the second trimester of pregnancy. The receptor's source is a female donor with multiple sclerosis, enrolled in a pregnancy study. CDR3 residues: CASIHPGQEITDTQYF. CDR3 bases: TGTGCCAGCATCCATCCCGGCCAGGAAATAACAGATACGCAGTATTTT.